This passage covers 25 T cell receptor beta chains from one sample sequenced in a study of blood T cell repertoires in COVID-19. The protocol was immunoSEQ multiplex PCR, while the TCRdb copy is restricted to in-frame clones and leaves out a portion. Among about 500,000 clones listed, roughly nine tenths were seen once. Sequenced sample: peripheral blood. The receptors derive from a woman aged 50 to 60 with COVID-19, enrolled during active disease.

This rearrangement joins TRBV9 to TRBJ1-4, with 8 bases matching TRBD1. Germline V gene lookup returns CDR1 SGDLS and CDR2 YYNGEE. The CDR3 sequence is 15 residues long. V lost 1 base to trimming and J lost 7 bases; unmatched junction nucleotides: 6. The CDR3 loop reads CASSVRGTGSEKLFF. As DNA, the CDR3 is TGTGCCAGCAGCGTAAGGGGGACAGGTTCTGAAAAACTGTTTTTT.

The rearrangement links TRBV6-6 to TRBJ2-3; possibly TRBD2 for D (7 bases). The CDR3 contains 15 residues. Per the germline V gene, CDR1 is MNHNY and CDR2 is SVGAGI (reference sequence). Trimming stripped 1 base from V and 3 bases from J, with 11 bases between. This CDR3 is CASSYLGGRTDTQYF. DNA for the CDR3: TGTGCCAGCAGTTACTTGGGGGGGCGAACAGATACGCAGTATTTT.

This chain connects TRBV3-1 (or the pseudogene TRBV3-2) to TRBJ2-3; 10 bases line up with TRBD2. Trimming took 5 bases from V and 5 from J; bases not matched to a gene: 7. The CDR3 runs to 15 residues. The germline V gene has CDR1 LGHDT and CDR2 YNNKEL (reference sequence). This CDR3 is CASSYLAGAGDTQYF. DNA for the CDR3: TGTGCCAGCAGCTATCTAGCGGGGGCGGGAGATACGCAGTATTTT.

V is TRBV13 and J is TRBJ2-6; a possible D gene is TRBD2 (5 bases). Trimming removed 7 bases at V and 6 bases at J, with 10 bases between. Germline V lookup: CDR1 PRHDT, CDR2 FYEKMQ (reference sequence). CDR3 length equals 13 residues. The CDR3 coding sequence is TGTGCCAGCATGGTGCGGGCGGCCAACGTCCTGACTTTC. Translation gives CASMVRAANVLTF.

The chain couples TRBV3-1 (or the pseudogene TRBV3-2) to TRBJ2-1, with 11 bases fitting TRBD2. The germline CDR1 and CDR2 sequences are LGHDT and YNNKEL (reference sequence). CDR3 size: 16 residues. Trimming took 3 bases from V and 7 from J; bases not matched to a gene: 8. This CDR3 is CASSHWGSGGANEQFF. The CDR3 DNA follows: TGTGCCAGCAGCCATTGGGGTAGCGGGGGGGCGAATGAGCAGTTCTTC.

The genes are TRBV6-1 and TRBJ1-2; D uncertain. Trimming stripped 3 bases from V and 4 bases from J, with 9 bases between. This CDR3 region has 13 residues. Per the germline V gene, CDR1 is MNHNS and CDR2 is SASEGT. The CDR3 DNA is TGTGCCAGCAGTGAGTCACGGGGCTATGGCTACACCTTC. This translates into CASSESRGYGYTF.

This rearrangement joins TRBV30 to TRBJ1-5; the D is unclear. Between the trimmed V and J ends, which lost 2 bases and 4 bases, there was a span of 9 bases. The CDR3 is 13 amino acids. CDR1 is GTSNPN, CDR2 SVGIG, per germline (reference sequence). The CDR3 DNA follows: TGTGCCTGGAGTTACAGCCGAAATCAGCCCCAGCATTTT. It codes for CAWSYSRNQPQHF.

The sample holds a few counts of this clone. The CDR3 sequence: CASSLVGRDGYTF. For the CDR3, the DNA is TGTGCCAGCAGTTTGGTCGGCAGGGATGGCTACACCTTC. The chain uses TRBV12-3 or TRBV12-4 and TRBJ1-2; D may be TRBD1 (5 bases). V was clipped by 3 bases and J by 6 bases, with 11 bases between them. The CDR3 is 13 residues long.

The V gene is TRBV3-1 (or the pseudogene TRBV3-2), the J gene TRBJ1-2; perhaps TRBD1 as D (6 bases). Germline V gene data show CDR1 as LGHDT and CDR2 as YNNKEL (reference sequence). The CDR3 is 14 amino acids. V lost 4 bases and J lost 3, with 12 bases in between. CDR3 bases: TGTGCCAGCAGCCGACTGACAGGCGACTATGGCTACACCTTC. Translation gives CASSRLTGDYGYTF.

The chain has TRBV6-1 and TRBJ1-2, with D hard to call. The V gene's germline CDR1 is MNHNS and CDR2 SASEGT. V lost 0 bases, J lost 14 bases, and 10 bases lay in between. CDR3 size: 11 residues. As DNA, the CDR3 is TGTGCCAGCAGTGAAGCTCCGGGAATGACCTTC. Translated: CASSEAPGMTF.

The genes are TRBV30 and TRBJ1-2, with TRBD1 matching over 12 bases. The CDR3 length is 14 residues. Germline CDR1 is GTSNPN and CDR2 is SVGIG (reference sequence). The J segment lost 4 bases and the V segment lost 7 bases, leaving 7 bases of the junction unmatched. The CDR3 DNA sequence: TGTGCCTCACTTACGGGACAGGGGGCCTATGGCTACACCTTC. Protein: CASLTGQGAYGYTF.

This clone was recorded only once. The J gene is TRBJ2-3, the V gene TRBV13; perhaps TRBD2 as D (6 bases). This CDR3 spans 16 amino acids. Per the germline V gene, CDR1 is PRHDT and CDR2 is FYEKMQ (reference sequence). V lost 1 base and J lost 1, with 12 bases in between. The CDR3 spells CASSLETSSGTDTQYF. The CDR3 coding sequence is TGTGCCAGCAGCTTAGAAACTAGCTCAGGCACAGATACGCAGTATTTT. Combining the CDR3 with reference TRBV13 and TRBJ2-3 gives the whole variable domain AAGVIQSPRHLIKEKRETATLKCYPIPRHDTVYWYQQGPGQDPQFLISFYEKMQSDKGSIPDRFSAQQFSDYHSELNMSSLELGDSALYFCASSLETSSGTDTQYFGPGTRLTVL.

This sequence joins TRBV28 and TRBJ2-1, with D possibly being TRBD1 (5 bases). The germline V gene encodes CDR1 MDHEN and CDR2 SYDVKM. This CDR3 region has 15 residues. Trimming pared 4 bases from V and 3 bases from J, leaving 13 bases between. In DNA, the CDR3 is TGTGCCAGCAGTTCATTTGCTGACAGCTACAATGAGCAGTTCTTC. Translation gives CASSSFADSYNEQFF.

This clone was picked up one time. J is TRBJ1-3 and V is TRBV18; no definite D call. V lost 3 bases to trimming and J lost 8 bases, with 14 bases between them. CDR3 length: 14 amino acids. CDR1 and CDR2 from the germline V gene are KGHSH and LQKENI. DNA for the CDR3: TGTGCCAGCTCACCGCCCCCGCCCCGGGACACCATATATTTT. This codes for CASSPPPPRDTIYF.

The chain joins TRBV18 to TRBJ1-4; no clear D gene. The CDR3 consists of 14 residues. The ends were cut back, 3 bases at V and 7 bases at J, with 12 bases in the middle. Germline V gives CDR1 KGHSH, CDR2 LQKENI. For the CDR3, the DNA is TGTGCCAGCTCACCGCAGGTAGTCATTGAAAAACTGTTTTTT. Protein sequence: CASSPQVVIEKLFF.

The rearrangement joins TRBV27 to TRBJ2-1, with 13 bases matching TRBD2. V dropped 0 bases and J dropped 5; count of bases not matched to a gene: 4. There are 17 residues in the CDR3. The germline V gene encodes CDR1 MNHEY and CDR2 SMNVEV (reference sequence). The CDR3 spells CASSLSRGLAGNNEQFF. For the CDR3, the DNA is TGTGCCAGCAGTTTATCGAGGGGACTAGCGGGGAACAATGAGCAGTTCTTC.

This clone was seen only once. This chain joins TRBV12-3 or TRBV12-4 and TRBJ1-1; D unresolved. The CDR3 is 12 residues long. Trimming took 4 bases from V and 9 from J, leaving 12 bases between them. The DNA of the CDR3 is TGTGCCAGCAGTTATTCGTCAGGCCAAGCTTTCTTT. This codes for CASSYSSGQAFF.

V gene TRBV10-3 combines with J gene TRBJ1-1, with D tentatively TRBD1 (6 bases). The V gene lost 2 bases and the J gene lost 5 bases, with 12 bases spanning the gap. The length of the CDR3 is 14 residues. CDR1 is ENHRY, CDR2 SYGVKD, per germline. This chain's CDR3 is CAISEEGEVTEAFF. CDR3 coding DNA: TGTGCCATCAGTGAGGAGGGGGAAGTGACTGAAGCTTTCTTT.

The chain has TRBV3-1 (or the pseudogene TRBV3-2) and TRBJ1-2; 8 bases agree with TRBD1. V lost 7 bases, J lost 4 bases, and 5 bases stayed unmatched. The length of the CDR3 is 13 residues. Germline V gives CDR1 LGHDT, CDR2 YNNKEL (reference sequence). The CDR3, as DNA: TGTGCCAGCACTCCCGGGACAGGCTATGGCTACACCTTC. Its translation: CASTPGTGYGYTF.

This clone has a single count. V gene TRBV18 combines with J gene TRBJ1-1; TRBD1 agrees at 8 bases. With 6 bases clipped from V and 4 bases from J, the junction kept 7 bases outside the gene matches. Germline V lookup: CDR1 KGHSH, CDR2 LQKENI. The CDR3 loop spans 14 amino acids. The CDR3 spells CASSQGQGVTEAFF. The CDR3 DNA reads TGTGCCAGCTCCCAAGGACAGGGCGTCACTGAAGCTTTCTTT.

DNA for the CDR3: TGTGCCAGCAGGACGACAGGGGATTCACCCCTCCACTTT. It is translated as CASRTTGDSPLHF. This rearrangement joins TRBV2 to TRBJ1-6, with 8 bases matching TRBD1. Germline V gives CDR1 SNHLY, CDR2 FYNNEI. The V segment lost 6 bases and the J segment 8 bases; nucleotides outside the gene matches: 3. The CDR3 length is 13 residues.

CDR3 loop: CASSEGQGAYYGYTF. The CDR3 bases are TGTGCCAGCTCTGAGGGACAGGGGGCTTATTATGGCTACACCTTC. The chain links TRBV18 to TRBJ1-2; 12 bases match TRBD1. Germline loops: CDR1 KGHSH, CDR2 LQKENI. V dropped 6 bases and J dropped 5; count of bases not matched to a gene: 7. The CDR3 is 15 residues long.

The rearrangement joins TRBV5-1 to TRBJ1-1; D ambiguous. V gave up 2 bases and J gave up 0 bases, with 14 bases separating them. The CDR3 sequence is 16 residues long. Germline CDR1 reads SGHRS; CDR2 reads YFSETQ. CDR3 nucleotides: TGCGCCAGCAGCTTTATGGGCAGACTATTGAACACTGAAGCTTTCTTT. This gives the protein CASSFMGRLLNTEAFF. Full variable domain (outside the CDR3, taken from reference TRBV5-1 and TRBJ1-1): KAGVTQTPRYLIKTRGQQVTLSCSPISGHRSVSWYQQTPGQGLQFLFEYFSETQRNKGNFPGRFSGRQFSNSRSEMNVSTLELGDSALYLCASSFMGRLLNTEAFFGQGTRLTVV.

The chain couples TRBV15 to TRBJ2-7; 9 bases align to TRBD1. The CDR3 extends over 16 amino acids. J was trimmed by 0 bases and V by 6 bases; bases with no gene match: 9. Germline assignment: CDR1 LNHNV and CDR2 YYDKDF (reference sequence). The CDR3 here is CATRVGTGRGSYEQYF. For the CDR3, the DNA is TGTGCCACCAGGGTAGGGACAGGGCGAGGCTCCTACGAGCAGTACTTC. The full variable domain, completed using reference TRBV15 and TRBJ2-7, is DAMVIQNPRYQVTQFGKPVTLSCSQTLNHNVMYWYQQKSSQAPKLLFHYYDKDFNNEADTPDNFQSRRPNTSFCFLDIRSPGLGDTAMYLCATRVGTGRGSYEQYFGPGTRLTVT.

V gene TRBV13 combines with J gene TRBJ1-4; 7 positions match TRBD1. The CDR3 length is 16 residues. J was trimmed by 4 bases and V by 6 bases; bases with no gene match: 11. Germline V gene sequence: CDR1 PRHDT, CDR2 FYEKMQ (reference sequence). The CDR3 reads CASSILMTGSNEKLFF. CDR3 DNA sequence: TGTGCCAGCAGTATACTCATGACAGGGAGTAATGAAAAACTGTTTTTT.